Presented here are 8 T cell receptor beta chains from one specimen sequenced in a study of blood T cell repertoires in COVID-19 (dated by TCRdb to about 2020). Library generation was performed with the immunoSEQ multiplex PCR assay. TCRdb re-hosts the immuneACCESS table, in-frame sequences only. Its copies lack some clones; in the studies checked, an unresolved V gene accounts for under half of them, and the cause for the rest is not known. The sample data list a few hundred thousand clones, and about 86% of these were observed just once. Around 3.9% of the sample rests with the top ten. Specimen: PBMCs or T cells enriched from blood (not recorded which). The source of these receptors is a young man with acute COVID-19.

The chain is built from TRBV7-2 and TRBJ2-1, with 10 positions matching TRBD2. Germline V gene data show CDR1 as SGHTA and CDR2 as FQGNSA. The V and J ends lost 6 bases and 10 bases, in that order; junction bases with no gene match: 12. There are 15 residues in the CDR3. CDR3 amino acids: CASRIGLAGVREQFF. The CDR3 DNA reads TGTGCCAGCAGAATAGGGCTAGCGGGAGTTCGCGAGCAGTTCTTC.

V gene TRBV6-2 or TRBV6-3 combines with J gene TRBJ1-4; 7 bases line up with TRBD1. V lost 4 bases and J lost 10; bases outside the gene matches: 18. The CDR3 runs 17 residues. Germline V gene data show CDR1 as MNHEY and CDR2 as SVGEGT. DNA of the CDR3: TGTGCCAGCAGTTCGTTTTGGGTCCAGGGGGTTAGACGAAAACTGTTTTTT. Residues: CASSSFWVQGVRRKLFF.

CDR3 bases: TGTGCCAGCAGCCCGCGGGGGGCCCAAGAGACCCAGTACTTC. Residues: CASSPRGAQETQYF. The rearrangement uses TRBV9 and TRBJ2-5, with TRBD2 matching over 8 bases. CDR3 size: 14 residues. The germline gives CDR1 SGDLS, CDR2 YYNGEE. With V trimmed by 4 bases and J by 1 base, 3 bases remained unmatched.

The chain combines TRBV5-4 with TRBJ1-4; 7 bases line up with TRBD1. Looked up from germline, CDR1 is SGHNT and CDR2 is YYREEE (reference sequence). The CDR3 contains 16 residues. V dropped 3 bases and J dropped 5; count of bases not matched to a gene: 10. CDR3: CASSSRTGTANEKLFF. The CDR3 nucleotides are TGTGCCAGCAGCTCTCGGACGGGGACAGCAAATGAAAAACTGTTTTTT.

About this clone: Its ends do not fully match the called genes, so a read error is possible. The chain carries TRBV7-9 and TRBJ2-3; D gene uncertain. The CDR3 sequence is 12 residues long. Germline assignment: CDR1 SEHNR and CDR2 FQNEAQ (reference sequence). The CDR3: CASTLPPDSQYF. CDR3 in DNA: TGTGCCAGCACCCTTCCACCAGATTCGCAGTATTTT. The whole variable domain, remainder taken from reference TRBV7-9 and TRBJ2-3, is DTGVSQNPRHKITKRGQNVTFRCDPISEHNRLYWYRQTLGQGPEFLTYFQNEAQLEKSRLLSDRFSAERPKGSFSTLEIQRTEQGDSAMYLCASTLPPDSQYFGPGTRLTVL.

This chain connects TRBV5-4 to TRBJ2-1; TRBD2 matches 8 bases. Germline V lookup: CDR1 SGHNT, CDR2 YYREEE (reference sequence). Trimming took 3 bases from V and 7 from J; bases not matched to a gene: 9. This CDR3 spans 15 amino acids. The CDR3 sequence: CASSSAGDNRNEQFF. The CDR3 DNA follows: TGTGCCAGCAGCTCAGCGGGAGATAATAGGAATGAGCAGTTCTTC.

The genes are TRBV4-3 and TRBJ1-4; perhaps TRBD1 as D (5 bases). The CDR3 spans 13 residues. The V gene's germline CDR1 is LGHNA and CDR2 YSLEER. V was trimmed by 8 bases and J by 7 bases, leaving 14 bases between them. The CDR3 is CASGGGVGEKLFF. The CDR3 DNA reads TGCGCCAGCGGGGGGGGAGTGGGTGAAAAACTGTTTTTT.

The CDR3 region is CASSLKGHAQYF. DNA of the CDR3: TGTGCCAGCAGTTTGAAGGGGCACGCGCAGTATTTT. The chain is built from TRBV12-3 or TRBV12-4 and TRBJ2-3; weak D call: TRBD1 (5 bases). This CDR3 has 12 residues. Deletions cut 3 bases from V and 10 bases from J, with 11 bases between.